Below, 12 T cell receptor beta chains from the same sample are listed, as sequenced in a study of blood T cell repertoires in COVID-19. Produced via immunoSEQ multiplex PCR; TCRdb's table is partial and in-frame only. The sample carries about 200,000 clones, 65% to 85% recorded once. What was sequenced was peripheral blood. The receptors come from a man aged 40-49 years with acute or convalescent COVID-19.

The chain combines TRBV30 with TRBJ2-5; maybe TRBD1 (5 bases). Germline V gene data show CDR1 as GTSNPN and CDR2 as SVGIG (reference sequence). This CDR3 contains 15 residues. V dropped 0 bases and J dropped 2 bases, with 13 bases sitting between them. The CDR3 region has the DNA TGTGCCTGGAGTGTACCTGGGGCCGGACAAGAGACCCAGTACTTC. This gives the protein CAWSVPGAGQETQYF.

The genes are TRBV9 and TRBJ1-2; no clear D. Germline lookup yields CDR1 SGDLS and CDR2 YYNGEE. V was pared by 3 bases and J by 3 bases, with 6 bases between. CDR3 length equals 12 residues. In DNA, the CDR3 is TGTGCCAGCAGCGAATCTTACTATGGCTACACCTTC. It translates to CASSESYYGYTF.

V and J are TRBV7-9 and TRBJ2-1, with 8 positions matching TRBD2. The J segment lost 6 bases and the V segment lost 4 bases, leaving 11 bases of the junction unmatched. Germline V gene sequence: CDR1 SEHNR, CDR2 FQNEAQ (reference sequence). This CDR3 comprises 16 residues. The CDR3 region has the DNA TGTGCCAGCAGCTCTAGGACTAGCTGGCGCCCCAATGAGCAGTTCTTC. Residues: CASSSRTSWRPNEQFF.

The rearrangement uses TRBV5-1 and TRBJ2-3; D gene ambiguous. V gave up 0 bases and J gave up 2 bases, with 7 bases separating them. The germline gives CDR1 SGHRS, CDR2 YFSETQ. The CDR3 runs 14 residues. Written as DNA, the CDR3 is TGCGCCAGCAGCTTGGCCTACTACACAGATACGCAGTATTTT. Translation: CASSLAYYTDTQYF. Filled out from reference TRBV5-1 and TRBJ2-3, the complete variable domain reads KAGVTQTPRYLIKTRGQQVTLSCSPISGHRSVSWYQQTPGQGLQFLFEYFSETQRNKGNFPGRFSGRQFSNSRSEMNVSTLELGDSALYLCASSLAYYTDTQYFGPGTRLTVL.

For this clone: At the DNA level, this CDR3 is encoded by other sequences in the same sample as well. V is TRBV7-9 and J is TRBJ2-1; 9 nucleotides line up with TRBD2. V gave up 2 bases and J gave up 5 bases; unmatched junction bases: 4. The CDR3 consists of 15 residues. Per germline, CDR1 SEHNR and CDR2 FQNEAQ (reference sequence). As DNA, the CDR3 is TGTGCCAGCAGCTTATGGACTAGCGAGGACAATGAGCAGTTCTTC. Translating gives CASSLWTSEDNEQFF.

This chain connects TRBV12-3 or TRBV12-4 to TRBJ1-2, with 7 bases that match TRBD1. The CDR3 spans 13 residues. With 4 bases clipped from V and 2 bases from J, the junction kept 1 base outside the gene matches. This CDR3 is CASSSGQNYGYTF. The CDR3 DNA follows: TGTGCCAGCAGTTCGGGACAGAACTATGGCTACACCTTC.

This chain uses TRBV4-2 with TRBJ1-3, with 7 bases fitting TRBD1. CDR1 is LGHNA, CDR2 YNFKEQ, per germline. V lost 0 bases and J lost 3; bases outside the gene matches: 8. CDR3 length equals 17 residues. The CDR3 region is CASSQDQGRGNGNTIYF. The CDR3 DNA follows: TGTGCCAGCAGCCAAGATCAGGGCAGGGGGAATGGAAACACCATATATTTT.

This clone has only a few counts. This sequence joins TRBV2 and TRBJ1-1; D is unresolved. The CDR3 contains 14 residues. Trimming left V 6 bases short and J 2 bases short, with 13 bases between. Germline V lookup: CDR1 SNHLY, CDR2 FYNNEI. CDR3 coding DNA: TGTGCCAGCAGGGCTTCTTCCTTTAACACTGAAGCTTTCTTT. Translation: CASRASSFNTEAFF.

The chain carries TRBV7-2 and TRBJ2-3; 9 nucleotides align to TRBD2. The J segment lost 2 bases and the V segment lost 0 bases, leaving 6 bases of the junction unmatched. Germline V gives CDR1 SGHTA, CDR2 FQGNSA. This CDR3 has 17 residues. CDR3 loop: CASSLAETSGYTDTQYF. The CDR3, as DNA: TGTGCCAGCAGCTTAGCGGAGACTAGCGGATACACAGATACGCAGTATTTT.

The chain links TRBV5-1 to TRBJ1-4, with 12 nucleotides matching TRBD1. The germline gives CDR1 SGHRS, CDR2 YFSETQ. The trim removed 3 bases at V and 8 bases at J, leaving 8 bases unmatched. The CDR3 spans 16 residues. The CDR3 spells CASSSVGGQGAEKLFF. The DNA of the CDR3 is TGCGCCAGCAGCTCGGTCGGGGGACAGGGGGCAGAAAAACTGTTTTTT.

This chain connects TRBV29-1 to TRBJ2-7; TRBD1 agrees at 8 bases. The junction had 7 bases not matched to a gene; V was cut back by 0 bases and J by 6 bases. CDR3 length equals 14 residues. CDR1 is SQVTM and CDR2 is ANQGSEA in the germline V gene. As DNA, the CDR3 is TGCAGCGTTGAAGATCCCGGACAGGGTTCCGAGCAGTACTTC. This translates into CSVEDPGQGSEQYF.

The gene calls are TRBV5-1 and TRBJ2-2; tentative D call: TRBD2 (6 bases). Trimming cost V 5 bases and J 0 bases, with 11 bases left between them. This CDR3 region has 15 residues. Germline V gene lookup returns CDR1 SGHRS and CDR2 YFSETQ. The CDR3 here is CASRAGGANTGELFF. The CDR3 DNA reads as TGCGCCAGCAGGGCGGGCGGGGCGAACACCGGGGAGCTGTTTTTT. The whole variable domain, remainder taken from reference TRBV5-1 and TRBJ2-2, is KAGVTQTPRYLIKTRGQQVTLSCSPISGHRSVSWYQQTPGQGLQFLFEYFSETQRNKGNFPGRFSGRQFSNSRSEMNVSTLELGDSALYLCASRAGGANTGELFFGEGSRLTVL.